This T cell receptor beta chain emerged from a study of T cell changes during pregnancy in multiple sclerosis. The CDR3 runs 15 residues. Losses at the gene ends were 8 bases for V and 4 bases for J; bases not matched to a gene: 11. Looked up from germline, CDR1 is MNHNS and CDR2 is SASEGT. Some clones are missing from TCRdb's copy, which holds only in-frame ones; the method was immunoSEQ multiplex PCR. The data show approximately 60,000 clones, about 90% seen once. V usage is TRBV6-1 and J usage is TRBJ1-2; TRBD1 matches at 9 bases. This receptor was identified in a female donor in good health, enrolled as a control in a pregnancy study. Sequences were derived from peripheral blood, sampled in the third trimester of pregnancy. The CDR3 loop is CASRLDRGEGYGYTF. The CDR3 region has the DNA TGTGCCAGCCGACTTGACAGGGGGGAGGGCTATGGCTACACCTTC.